This TCR beta chain was sequenced during a study of blood T cell repertoires in COVID-19. Profiled with immunoSEQ multiplex PCR; TCRdb holds only in-frame clones, not every one. The table records 55,000 to 80,000 clones, roughly nine tenths of them present only once. The TCR originated in a man aged 50-60 years with acute or convalescent COVID-19. The sequenced sample consisted of peripheral blood.

The CDR3: CASSPASHEQFF. CDR3 nucleotide sequence: TGTGCCAGCAGCCCCGCGAGTCATGAGCAGTTCTTC. The chain combines TRBV6-6 with TRBJ2-1; no definite D call. Per the germline V gene, CDR1 is MNHNY and CDR2 is SVGAGI (reference sequence). V was clipped by 6 bases and J by 8 bases, with 11 bases between them. The length of the CDR3 is 12 residues.